The T cell receptor delta chain under discussion was sequenced for a study of γδ T cells in repeated Plasmodium falciparum infection. Turning to the study itself: Over around 580 days, donors received four mosquito-bite P. falciparum NF54 infections. Each infection was followed by sampling at 21 days, plus baseline and some pre-infection draws. Some Malian samples span acute malaria episodes; others come from no-transmission periods.

The CDR3 extends over 22 amino acids. CDR1 is TSWWSYY and CDR2 is QGS in the germline V gene. Concerning this clone itself: A far larger clone is just one base off, so this is likely a read error. This sample also contains other DNA sequences that code for the same CDR3.

Gammadelta T cells were flow-sorted from PBMC into Vgamma9/Vdelta2+ and Vdelta2-negative populations for bulk analysis. TCRdb re-called the multiplex PCR reads with CATT. The sample includes 75,000 to 100,000 delta-chain clones, roughly 1.4% of them seen just once. The sequence was collected from a pool of human donors (malaria-infected and uninfected, not separated). Sequenced input: gamma-delta T cells from blood. The chain joins TRDV1 to TRDJ1; weak D call: TRDD3 (10 bases). The DNA of the CDR3 is TGTGCTCTTGGGAACCTTCCTACAACGGTGGTGGGGGATACCGAGTACACCGATAAACTCATCTTC. This translates into CALGNLPTTVVGDTEYTDKLIF.